This T cell receptor (beta chain) was identified in a study of T cells after yellow fever vaccination. Study-wide results and caveats: When the response was secondary, it was weaker but reached its peak faster, day 5 versus 15. The appearance of a small share of clonotypes in both CD4 and CD8 compartments was observed. Any FACS-sorted repertoire could hold abundant clonotypes that contaminate it from the bulk population.

The 5'RACE template-switching step produced TCR cDNA and added a universal primer site and UMIs. TCRdb reprocessed the 5' RACE reads with MiXCR, giving one entry per CDR3 protein. Found here are nearly 70,000 distinct CDR3 sequences, 5% to 8% of them singletons; the top ten hold 37%. A word on this clonotype: Its antigen remains unidentified. The junction does not match germline at one end; this may be a read error.

The CDR3 runs 15 residues. CDR1 is SGDLS, CDR2 YYNGEE, per germline. The sequencing used CD8+ T cells sorted from PBMCs, collected around 45 days after the first yellow fever vaccination. The sequence came from a man aged 18-30 years who received the YFV17D yellow fever vaccine. The chain uses TRBV9 and TRBJ2-1; either TRBD1 or TRBD2 may fit D (6 bases each). The CDR3 DNA reads TGTGCCGGCAGCGTAGGGGGAGGCTCCTACAATGAGCAGTTCTTC. This gives the protein CAGSVGGGSYNEQFF.